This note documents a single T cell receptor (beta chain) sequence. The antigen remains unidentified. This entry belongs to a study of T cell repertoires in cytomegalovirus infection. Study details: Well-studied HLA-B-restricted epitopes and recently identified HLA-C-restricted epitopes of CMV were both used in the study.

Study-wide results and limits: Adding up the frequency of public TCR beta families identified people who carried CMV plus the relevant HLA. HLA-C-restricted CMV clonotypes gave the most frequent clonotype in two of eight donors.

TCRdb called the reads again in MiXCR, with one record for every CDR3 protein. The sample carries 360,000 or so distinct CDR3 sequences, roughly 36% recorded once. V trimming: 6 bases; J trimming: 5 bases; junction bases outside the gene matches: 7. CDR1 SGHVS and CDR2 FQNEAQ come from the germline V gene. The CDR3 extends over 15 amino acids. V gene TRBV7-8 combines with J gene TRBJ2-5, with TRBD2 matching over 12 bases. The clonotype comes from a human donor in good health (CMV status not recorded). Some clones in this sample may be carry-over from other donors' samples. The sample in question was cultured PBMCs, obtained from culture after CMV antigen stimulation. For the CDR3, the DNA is TGTGCCAGCAGGCTGACTAGCGGGAGTGGGGAGACCCAGTACTTC. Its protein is CASRLTSGSGETQYF. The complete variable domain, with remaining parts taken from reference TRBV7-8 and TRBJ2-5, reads GAGVSQSPRYKVAKRGQDVALRCDPISGHVSLFWYQQALGQGPEFLTYFQNEAQLDKSGLPSDRFFAERPEGSVSTLKIQRTQQEDSAVYLCASRLTSGSGETQYFGPGTRLLVL.